This is a list of T cell receptor beta chains from one sample in a study of cytomegalovirus exposure and HLA in healthy donors. Sequenced by immunoSEQ multiplex PCR; TCRdb stores in-frame clones only, minus some. The data contain 70,000 or so clones, about 95% of them singletons. The sequenced sample was PBMCs. The receptor set was obtained from a young woman in good health and CMV-seropositive. CDR3s include the opening cysteine and the closing phenylalanine or tryptophan. The D gene is left open where the match is weak. A clone size is listed for some rows: how often the clone was seen (once, few, many), or a class if it is expanded.

V gene	clone size	J gene	D gene	CDR3 protein	CDR3 DNA
TRBV6-4	-	TRBJ2-3	TRBD2	CASRGLAGGTDTQYF	TGTGCCAGCAGGGGACTAGCGGGAGGCACAGATACGCAGTATTTT
TRBV7-2	-	TRBJ2-2	TRBD2	CASSSLGGGATGELFF	TGTGCCAGCAGCTCCCTCGGCGGGGGGGCCACCGGGGAGCTGTTTTTT
TRBV4-3	-	TRBJ2-2	TRBD2	CASSQESPGGTLRELFF	TGCGCCAGCAGCCAAGAATCCCCCGGGGGGACTCTCCGGGAGCTGTTTTTT
TRBV18	-	TRBJ2-1	-	CASSPLRENEQFF	TGTGCCAGCTCACCACTTAGGGAGAATGAGCAGTTCTTC
TRBV27	once	TRBJ2-2	-	CASSLRRVNTGELFF	TGTGCCAGCAGTTTACGTCGCGTAAACACCGGGGAGCTGTTTTTT
TRBV30	-	TRBJ1-4	-	CAWSLSATNEKLFF	TGTGCCTGGAGTTTGTCAGCAACTAATGAAAAACTGTTTTTT
TRBV19	few	TRBJ1-1	-	CASSILGGALAEAFF	TGTGCCAGTAGTATATTAGGGGGGGCATTGGCTGAAGCTTTCTTT
TRBV18	once	TRBJ2-4	-	CASSGGKNIQYF	TGTGCCAGCTCAGGGGGGAAAAACATTCAGTACTTC
TRBV27	-	TRBJ1-3	TRBD1	CASSPPGQGNTIYF	TGTGCCAGCAGTCCTCCGGGACAGGGAAACACCATATATTTT
TRBV7-8	-	TRBJ2-6	-	CASSSVHSSGANVLTF	TGTGCCAGCAGTTCGGTCCACAGCTCTGGGGCCAACGTCCTGACTTTC
TRBV30	-	TRBJ1-1	TRBD1	CAWDGQGLGAEAFF	TGTGCCTGGGATGGACAGGGTCTAGGCGCTGAAGCTTTCTTT
TRBV7-2	-	TRBJ2-7	TRBD1	CASSLGTGGPYEQYF	TGTGCCAGCAGCTTAGGGACAGGGGGCCCCTACGAGCAGTACTTC
TRBV18	-	TRBJ2-5	-	CASSPITGLGETQYF	TGTGCCAGCTCACCAATTACAGGGCTCGGAGAGACCCAGTACTTC
TRBV29-1	-	TRBJ2-4	-	CSGYSGQKNIQYF	TGCAGCGGCTACTCTGGACAGAAAAACATTCAGTACTTC
TRBV2	-	TRBJ1-6	-	CASSERQAPNSPLHF	TGTGCCAGCAGTGAACGACAGGCGCCTAATTCACCCCTCCACTTT
TRBV30	-	TRBJ2-1	TRBD2	CAWRTSGTYNEQFF	TGTGCCTGGAGGACTAGCGGAACCTACAATGAGCAGTTCTTC
TRBV5-6	-	TRBJ2-5	TRBD2	CASSLGAGGPQETQYF	TGTGCCAGCAGCTTGGGGGCGGGGGGGCCCCAAGAGACCCAGTACTTC
TRBV12-2	-	TRBJ2-1	-	CASRLTSGYSYNEQFF	TGTGCAAGTCGCTTAACTAGCGGGTACTCCTACAATGAGCAGTTCTTC
TRBV7-9	-	TRBJ2-3	TRBD2	CASSQRRAGGPDTQYF	TGTGCCAGCAGCCAAAGGAGAGCGGGGGGGCCAGATACGCAGTATTTT
TRBV5-1	once	TRBJ2-1	TRBD2	CASSLAGPSGYNEQFF	TGCGCCAGCAGCTTGGCCGGTCCTAGCGGCTACAATGAGCAGTTCTTC
TRBV6-1	-	TRBJ1-5	-	CASSESLYGNQPQHF	TGTGCCAGCAGTGAATCCCTTTATGGCAATCAGCCCCAGCATTTT
TRBV13	-	TRBJ1-1	TRBD1	CASSSERQGNTEAFF	TGTGCCAGCAGCTCGGAACGACAGGGAAACACTGAAGCTTTCTTT
TRBV19	-	TRBJ2-1	TRBD2	CASSIVGLAGGEQFF	TGTGCCAGTAGTATAGTGGGACTAGCGGGAGGTGAGCAGTTCTTC
TRBV30	-	TRBJ2-3	TRBD1	CAWRGQGTDTQYF	TGTGCCTGGAGGGGACAGGGTACAGATACGCAGTATTTT
TRBV30	-	TRBJ1-2	-	CAWSDRQRGYTF	TGTGCCTGGAGTGATCGACAACGTGGCTACACCTTC
TRBV19	-	TRBJ2-7	-	CASSDRGHTYEQYF	TGTGCCAGTAGCGATCGGGGACATACCTACGAGCAGTACTTC
TRBV5-4	-	TRBJ2-5	-	CASSSKQGEETQYF	TGTGCCAGCAGCTCAAAACAGGGCGAAGAGACCCAGTACTTC
TRBV7-9	-	TRBJ1-5	-	CASSLGLAQPQHF	TGTGCCAGCAGCTTAGGTTTGGCCCAGCCCCAGCATTTT
TRBV5-1	-	TRBJ2-2	-	CASSLGDIVGLSGTGELFF	TGCGCCAGCAGCTTGGGTGATATCGTCGGACTATCGGGGACCGGGGAGCTGTTTTTT
TRBV19	-	TRBJ1-2	-	CASSILGGVPNYGYTF	TGTGCCAGTAGTATTCTAGGCGGCGTACCTAACTATGGCTACACCTTC
TRBV5-1	-	TRBJ2-3	-	CASSLTGMRLDTQYF	TGCGCCAGCAGCCTCACAGGGATGAGGTTAGATACGCAGTATTTT